This T cell receptor beta chain derives from a study of T cells in Graves' hyperthyroidism and ophthalmopathy (dated by TCRdb to between 2019 and 2020). With respect to the entire study: Peripheral blood samples were taken at the time of initial diagnosis, prior to any treatment. Prospective prediction of ophthalmopathy was tested in an independent validation cohort consisting of some 18 hyperthyroidism patients and around 16 patients who later progressed to ophthalmopathy. For training and testing, the 100 patients in the discovery cohort were randomly divided in a 7:3 ratio. The paper describes TCR Vbeta CDR3 sequencing of 140 or so peripheral blood samples, made up of 43 ophthalmopathy patients, approximately 73 hyperthyroidism patients and 17 progressor patients. To identify distinguishing TCR V-J signatures, a discovery cohort of 90 to 100 patients was used, comprising fewer than 45 with Graves' ophthalmopathy and under 60 with stable Graves' hyperthyroidism. The study also compared thyroid tissue and blood T-cell repertoires from a handful of Graves' hyperthyroidism patients. After blood sampling, hyperthyroidism patients were treated with methimazole at a starting dose of 30 mg daily, and ophthalmopathy patients were treated with high-dose intravenous methylprednisolone. The paper's findings and limits, for the study overall: In validation, the model predicted progression to ophthalmopathy with 65% to 71% sensitivity and 72.22% specificity, a median of 6.5 months before onset. Sample size was not statistically predetermined, and investigators were not blinded to group allocation. In cross-validation, a model built on a 13 V-J signature told ophthalmopathy apart from stable hyperthyroidism with just under 90% sensitivity and around 83% specificity, and in testing the same model reached 80%/75%. Blood samples also contained most of the expanded thyroid clonotypes (frequency above 0.001), which suggests that blood repertoires may reflect thyroid immune responses.

CDR1 and CDR2, looked up from the germline V gene, are MNHEY and SVGEGT. The trim is 0 bases for V and 1 base for J, with a gap of 12 bases between the germline ends. The CDR3 spans 17 residues, from the cysteine through the phenylalanine. Of all the DNA, just the CDR3 is kept, 51 bases in frame from base 1. This clonotype was observed at least ten times. This clone's antigen is unknown. Base qualities are not at hand, and no much larger clone is one base apart. Moderately to severely active disease, a Clinical Activity Score of at least 3, a NOSPECS grade of at least 4, and a duration under 3 months were present in ophthalmopathy patients. Patients with uncontrolled infections, other autoimmune diseases, pregnancy or lactation were excluded. Diagnoses were based on clinical symptoms, serum thyroxine and TRAb, thyroid ultrasound and orbital computed tomography. Ficoll-Paque density gradient centrifugation was used to isolate PBMCs from around 10 ml of fresh peripheral blood. Total RNA was extracted using Trizol reagent, and RNA quality was assessed on an Agilent 2100 Bioanalyzer.

The TCR beta CDR3 regions were amplified from the RNA transcripts. The first round of RT-PCR for the TCR CDR3 was performed with the HTBI primer set and the Qiagen OneStep RT-PCR kit. Libraries were constructed in a second round of multiplex PCR, after which size selection and purification were carried out. Sequencing of the libraries was done on an Illumina HiSeq2000 using paired-end 100 bp reads. The published analysis was carried out like this. Raw data were processed with SOAPnuke, discarding reads with adapters, uncalled bases, mean Phred below 15, or no exact constant-primer or identifier match. COPE v1.2.5 was used to merge high-quality paired reads, and clonotypes were defined as unique nucleotide sequences. Clonotypes were aligned to IMGT TRBV, TRBD and TRBJ reference segments using MiTCR v1.1. Analysis was restricted to V-J combinations with a frequency above 0.0001, which covered 99% to 99.2% of repertoires. A TCS score was defined as the ratio of F50 (clonal expansion) to E x V (chaos), with BLOSUM62-based TCRdist applied between CDR3 peptides within each V-J. Welch's t-statistics and random forest reduced around 520 V-J features to around 14, which were used in a naive Bayes classifier (R e1071). The raw public data were reprocessed by TCRdb itself: fastp quality trimming at Q25, MiXCR clonotype calling, in-frame beta chains only. CDR3 protein sequences are deduplicated, and each keeps its most common genes and DNA. The V and J calls and clone size come from TCRdb's table, not from the authors' own analysis. The sample data list approximately 600,000 distinct CDR3 sequences, and 20% to 25% of these were observed just once. Roughly a third of the sample lies in the top ten.

The TCR sequence derives from a man under 40 with Graves' ophthalmopathy. Recombination connected TRBV6-2 or TRBV6-3 to TRBJ2-2, with a weak D call of TRBD2 (6 bases match). The specimen was blood. The CDR3 in this case is CASSYSATRGNTGELFF. The DNA reads TGTGCCAGCAGTTACTCGGCTACGCGGGGGAACACCGGGGAGCTGTTTTTT.